Listed below are T cell receptor beta chains from one sample, sequenced in a study of cytomegalovirus exposure and HLA in healthy donors. The table came from immunoSEQ multiplex PCR; TCRdb's copy has only in-frame clones and leaves some out. The sample shows 150,000 to 180,000 clones, 60% to 85% of them seen only once. Sequenced material: PBMCs. These receptors were taken from a woman aged 40 to 50 in good health and CMV-seronegative. CDR3s include the opening cysteine and the closing phenylalanine or tryptophan. A D gene is named only where the DNA matches it firmly. Size tells how often a clone was seen (once, few, many) or the class of an expanded clone, and some rows leave it out.

v_call: TRBV5-8
j_call: TRBJ1-1
d_call: NA
clone_size: few
cdr3_nt: TGTGCCAGCAGCTCAGACAGGTTGGACACTGAAGCTTTCTTT
cdr3_aa: CASSSDRLDTEAFF

v_call: TRBV6-5
j_call: TRBJ2-7
d_call: TRBD1
clone_size: NA
cdr3_nt: TGTGCCAGCAGCCGTCCCGGGACAGGGGGCAGCGAGCAGTACTTC
cdr3_aa: CASSRPGTGGSEQYF

v_call: TRBV7-9
j_call: TRBJ1-6
d_call: NA
clone_size: NA
cdr3_nt: TGTGCCAGCAGCCCAGGGTTCTCACCCCTCCACTTT
cdr3_aa: CASSPGFSPLHF

v_call: TRBV5-1
j_call: TRBJ2-3
d_call: TRBD1
clone_size: NA
cdr3_nt: TGCGCCAGCAGCGGACAGGCTAGCACAGATACGCAGTATTTT
cdr3_aa: CASSGQASTDTQYF

v_call: TRBV19
j_call: TRBJ1-4
d_call: NA
clone_size: NA
cdr3_nt: TGTGCCAGTTCGGTTACGACAGGAGGAGAAAAACTGTTTTTT
cdr3_aa: CASSVTTGGEKLFF

v_call: TRBV10-3
j_call: TRBJ2-7
d_call: TRBD1
clone_size: few
cdr3_nt: TGTGCCATCAGTGAGTGGGACAGGGACAACGAGCAGTACTTC
cdr3_aa: CAISEWDRDNEQYF

v_call: TRBV10-3
j_call: TRBJ1-1
d_call: NA
clone_size: NA
cdr3_nt: TGTGCCATCACTTCGGGTCAGGGAATGAACACTGAAGCTTTCTTT
cdr3_aa: CAITSGQGMNTEAFF

v_call: TRBV27
j_call: TRBJ2-3
d_call: TRBD2
clone_size: once
cdr3_nt: TGTGCCAGCAGTTTACGCGGGGGGTGGACAGATACGCAGTATTTT
cdr3_aa: CASSLRGGWTDTQYF

v_call: TRBV18
j_call: TRBJ1-5
d_call: TRBD1
clone_size: NA
cdr3_nt: TGTGCCAGCTCGACAGGGGAAAATCAGCCCCAGCATTTT
cdr3_aa: CASSTGENQPQHF

v_call: TRBV2
j_call: TRBJ1-2
d_call: TRBD1
clone_size: NA
cdr3_nt: TGTGCCAGCAGCGCAACCGCGGGACAGGTGTATGGCTACACCTTC
cdr3_aa: CASSATAGQVYGYTF

v_call: TRBV6-4
j_call: TRBJ2-3
d_call: NA
clone_size: few
cdr3_nt: TGTGCCAGCAGTGACGGGGAGGGGGAGACAGATACGCAGTATTTT
cdr3_aa: CASSDGEGETDTQYF

v_call: TRBV13
j_call: TRBJ2-1
d_call: TRBD1
clone_size: NA
cdr3_nt: TGTGCCAGCAGCTCCCGACAGGGAGTAAACTACAATGAGCAGTTCTTC
cdr3_aa: CASSSRQGVNYNEQFF

v_call: TRBV2
j_call: TRBJ1-4
d_call: NA
clone_size: few
cdr3_nt: TGTGCCAGCAGTGACGGGGTCTGGAAACTGTTTTTT
cdr3_aa: CASSDGVWKLFF

v_call: TRBV6-1
j_call: TRBJ1-3
d_call: TRBD1
clone_size: NA
cdr3_nt: TGTGCCAGCAGGACAGGGTTACACTCTGGAAACACCATATATTTT
cdr3_aa: CASRTGLHSGNTIYF

v_call: TRBV9
j_call: TRBJ2-1
d_call: NA
clone_size: once
cdr3_nt: TGTGCCAGCAGCGTAGGCTCGAGCTCCTACAATGAGCAGTTCTTC
cdr3_aa: CASSVGSSSYNEQFF

v_call: TRBV5-1
j_call: TRBJ1-1
d_call: TRBD1
clone_size: NA
cdr3_nt: TGCGCCAGCAGGCCCGGGACAGGGGGCGGGGGGAACACTGAAGCTTTCTTT
cdr3_aa: CASRPGTGGGGNTEAFF

v_call: TRBV5-4
j_call: TRBJ2-1
d_call: NA
clone_size: NA
cdr3_nt: TGTGCCAGCAGCTGGTGGGCCAACAGGGTGGGTAGCTCCTACAATGAGCAGTTCTTC
cdr3_aa: CASSWWANRVGSSYNEQFF

v_call: TRBV5-1
j_call: TRBJ1-2
d_call: TRBD1
clone_size: NA
cdr3_nt: TGCGCCAGCAGCCCCGGGACAGGGCCTGGCTACACCTTC
cdr3_aa: CASSPGTGPGYTF

v_call: TRBV6-6
j_call: TRBJ2-1
d_call: TRBD1
clone_size: NA
cdr3_nt: TGTGCCAGCAGCTGGACAGGGGGTAATGAGCAGTTCTTC
cdr3_aa: CASSWTGGNEQFF

v_call: TRBV6-1
j_call: TRBJ1-4
d_call: NA
clone_size: NA
cdr3_nt: TGTGGTGGGGGCAGGGCGCATAATGAAAAACTGTTTTTT
cdr3_aa: CGGGRAHNEKLFF

v_call: TRBV6-6
j_call: TRBJ1-1
d_call: NA
clone_size: NA
cdr3_nt: TGTGCCAGCAGTGCCCCAGCGGACACTGAAGCTTTCTTT
cdr3_aa: CASSAPADTEAFF

v_call: TRBV19
j_call: TRBJ1-3
d_call: NA
clone_size: NA
cdr3_nt: TGTGCCAGTAGTATAGCGCGGGAAAGCTCTGGAAACACCATATATTTT
cdr3_aa: CASSIARESSGNTIYF

v_call: TRBV5-6
j_call: TRBJ2-7
d_call: TRBD2
clone_size: NA
cdr3_nt: TGTGCCAGCAGGGCCTCTAGCGGGGAGTACTTC
cdr3_aa: CASRASSGEYF

v_call: TRBV27
j_call: TRBJ1-1
d_call: NA
clone_size: NA
cdr3_nt: TGTGCCAGCACAAAACAGGGAAGGGGTACTGAAGCTTTCTTT
cdr3_aa: CASTKQGRGTEAFF

v_call: TRBV30
j_call: TRBJ2-7
d_call: TRBD2
clone_size: NA
cdr3_nt: TGTGCCTGGACTAGCGGGACCTACGAGCAGTACTTC
cdr3_aa: CAWTSGTYEQYF

v_call: TRBV6-5
j_call: TRBJ2-7
d_call: TRBD2
clone_size: NA
cdr3_nt: TGTGCCAGCAGTTACCTGCCAGCGGGGGGGCGGGGCGAGCAGTACTTC
cdr3_aa: CASSYLPAGGRGEQYF

v_call: TRBV7-9
j_call: TRBJ2-6
d_call: TRBD1
clone_size: NA
cdr3_nt: TGTGCCAGCAGCTGGGACAGTTCTGGGGCCAACGTCCTGACTTTC
cdr3_aa: CASSWDSSGANVLTF

v_call: TRBV5-1
j_call: TRBJ1-1
d_call: NA
clone_size: few
cdr3_nt: TGCGCCAGCAGCCAGAGAATGAAGGCGGGGTATAGCACTGAAGCTTTCTTT
cdr3_aa: CASSQRMKAGYSTEAFF

v_call: TRBV28
j_call: TRBJ2-5
d_call: TRBD1
clone_size: once
cdr3_nt: TGTGCCAGCAACGGACAGGTCGGAGAGACCCAGTACTTC
cdr3_aa: CASNGQVGETQYF

v_call: TRBV27
j_call: TRBJ2-3
d_call: NA
clone_size: NA
cdr3_nt: TGTGCCAGCACTTGGGGCCCGAGACTAGTTGGGGCCACAGATACGCAGTATTTT
cdr3_aa: CASTWGPRLVGATDTQYF

v_call: TRBV5-1
j_call: TRBJ2-1
d_call: TRBD2
clone_size: NA
cdr3_nt: TGCGCCAGCAGCTTGGCCGTGACTAGCGGCTACAATGAGCAGTTCTTC
cdr3_aa: CASSLAVTSGYNEQFF

v_call: TRBV6-5
j_call: TRBJ1-4
d_call: NA
clone_size: once
cdr3_nt: TGTGCCAGCAGTAACCAGGATAATGAAAAACTGTTTTTT
cdr3_aa: CASSNQDNEKLFF

v_call: TRBV5-4
j_call: TRBJ2-7
d_call: NA
clone_size: NA
cdr3_nt: TGTGCCAGCAGCTTGCCGTTAGCGACCGAGCAGTACTTC
cdr3_aa: CASSLPLATEQYF

v_call: TRBV6-5
j_call: TRBJ1-1
d_call: NA
clone_size: NA
cdr3_nt: TGTGCCAGCACCCAAATGGGCAGGGGAACCGCTGAAGCTTTCTTT
cdr3_aa: CASTQMGRGTAEAFF

v_call: TRBV5-1
j_call: TRBJ2-3
d_call: TRBD1
clone_size: NA
cdr3_nt: TGCGCCAGCAGCCCCGGGACAGGGGGCGACGATACGCAGTATTTT
cdr3_aa: CASSPGTGGDDTQYF

v_call: TRBV27
j_call: TRBJ2-3
d_call: NA
clone_size: NA
cdr3_nt: TGTGCCAGCAGTTTATCGGGGGGTTTGAGCTGGGATTTT
cdr3_aa: CASSLSGGLSWDF